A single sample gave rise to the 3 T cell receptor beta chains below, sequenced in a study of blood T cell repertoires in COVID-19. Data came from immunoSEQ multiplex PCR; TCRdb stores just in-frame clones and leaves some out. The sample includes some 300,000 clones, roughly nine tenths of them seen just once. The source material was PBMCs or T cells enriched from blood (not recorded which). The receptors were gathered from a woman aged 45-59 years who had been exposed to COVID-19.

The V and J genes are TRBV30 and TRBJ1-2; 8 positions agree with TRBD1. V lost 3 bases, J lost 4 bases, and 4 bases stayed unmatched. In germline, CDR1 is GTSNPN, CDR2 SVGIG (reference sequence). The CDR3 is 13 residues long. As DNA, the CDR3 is TGTGCCTGGAGGCTGACAGGGGCCTATGGCTACACCTTC. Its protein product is CAWRLTGAYGYTF.

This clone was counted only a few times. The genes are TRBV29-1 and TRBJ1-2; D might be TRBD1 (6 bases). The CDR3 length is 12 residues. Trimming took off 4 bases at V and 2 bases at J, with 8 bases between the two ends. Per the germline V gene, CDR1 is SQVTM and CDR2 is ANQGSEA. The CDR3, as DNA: TGCAGCGTTGGGGACAAGAACTATGGCTACACCTTC. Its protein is CSVGDKNYGYTF.

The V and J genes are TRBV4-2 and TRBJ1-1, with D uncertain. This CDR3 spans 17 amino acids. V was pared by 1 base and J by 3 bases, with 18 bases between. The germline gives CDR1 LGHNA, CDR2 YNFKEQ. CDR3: CASSQVLENALDTEAFF. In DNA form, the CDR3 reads TGTGCCAGCAGCCAAGTACTAGAGAATGCACTAGACACTGAAGCTTTCTTT.